Below, one T cell receptor (beta chain) is given with its context. The sample comes from a study of blood T cell repertoires in COVID-19. Study-wide background: The samples span acute and convalescent COVID-19 from the United States, Italy and Spain.

This CDR3 contains 13 residues. With V trimmed by 4 bases and J by 7 bases, 7 bases remained unmatched. Looked up from germline, CDR1 is SGHRS and CDR2 is YFSETQ. Participants' own reports of clinical history determined their cohort assignment. TCRdb's table, derived via immunoSEQ multiplex PCR, lists solely in-frame clones and lacks some. The sample lists roughly 240,000 clones, 75% to 90% occurring once. J is TRBJ2-5 and V is TRBV5-1, with 7 nucleotides matching TRBD2. This clonotype originated in a man aged 50 to 60 who had been exposed to COVID-19. The sequencing sample was made of PBMCs or T cells enriched from blood (not recorded which). Here the CDR3 DNA reads TGCGCCAGCAGCGCGGGGGTCGGTGGGACCCAGTACTTC. Translation gives CASSAGVGGTQYF. The full variable domain, its missing parts supplied by reference TRBV5-1 and TRBJ2-5, is KAGVTQTPRYLIKTRGQQVTLSCSPISGHRSVSWYQQTPGQGLQFLFEYFSETQRNKGNFPGRFSGRQFSNSRSEMNVSTLELGDSALYLCASSAGVGGTQYFGPGTRLLVL.